This TCR beta chain was observed in a study of control samples from healthy donors and cancer patients. The table lists this clone with a few counts. The junction differs from germline at one of its ends, possibly a read error. Produced via immunoSEQ multiplex PCR; TCRdb's table is partial and in-frame only. The table lists about 160,000 clones, roughly 90% of them singletons. The CDR3 sequence is 14 residues long. From germline, CDR1 is SGHKS and CDR2 YYEKEE (reference sequence). The chain joins TRBV5-5 to TRBJ1-5; TRBD1 matches at 8 bases. Material: blood. The clonotype was recovered from a man younger than 40 in good health. CDR3 in amino acids: CASSLDRVLQPQHF. The CDR3 DNA is TGTGCCAGCAGTTTGGACAGGGTCCTTCAGCCCCAGCATTTT.